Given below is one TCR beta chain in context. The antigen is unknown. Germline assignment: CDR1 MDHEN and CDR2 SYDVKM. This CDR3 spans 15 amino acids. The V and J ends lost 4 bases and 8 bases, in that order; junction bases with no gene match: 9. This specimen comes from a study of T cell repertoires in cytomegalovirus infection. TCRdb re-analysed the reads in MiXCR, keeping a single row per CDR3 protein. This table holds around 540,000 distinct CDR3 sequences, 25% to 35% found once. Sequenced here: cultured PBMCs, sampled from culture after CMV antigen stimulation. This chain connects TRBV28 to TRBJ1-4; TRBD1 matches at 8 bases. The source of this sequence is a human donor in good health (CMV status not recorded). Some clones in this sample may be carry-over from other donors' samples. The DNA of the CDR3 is TGTGCCAGCAGTTCCGGGACAGGCATACTCGAAAAACTGTTTTTT. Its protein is CASSSGTGILEKLFF.